This TCR beta chain was obtained from a study of T cells in localized non-small cell lung cancer. Trimming removed 4 bases at V and 3 bases at J, with 13 bases between. Per germline, CDR1 SQVTM and CDR2 ANQGSEA. CDR3 length: 13 amino acids. General observations from the study: Heterogeneity remains possible, as sequencing covered one tumor region only.

On this clone: The antigen remains unidentified.

The table came from immunoSEQ multiplex PCR; TCRdb's copy has only in-frame clones and leaves some out. The sample has around 1,200 clones; around a third are singletons. The starting material was normal lung tissue next to the tumor, obtained before any cancer treatment. The clonotype comes from a male donor at least 60 years old with stage I squamous cell lung carcinoma. This rearrangement joins TRBV29-1 to TRBJ2-7; the D is unclear. The CDR3 region is CSVGNHRDYEQYF. In DNA form, the CDR3 reads TGCAGCGTTGGAAACCACCGAGACTACGAGCAGTACTTC.